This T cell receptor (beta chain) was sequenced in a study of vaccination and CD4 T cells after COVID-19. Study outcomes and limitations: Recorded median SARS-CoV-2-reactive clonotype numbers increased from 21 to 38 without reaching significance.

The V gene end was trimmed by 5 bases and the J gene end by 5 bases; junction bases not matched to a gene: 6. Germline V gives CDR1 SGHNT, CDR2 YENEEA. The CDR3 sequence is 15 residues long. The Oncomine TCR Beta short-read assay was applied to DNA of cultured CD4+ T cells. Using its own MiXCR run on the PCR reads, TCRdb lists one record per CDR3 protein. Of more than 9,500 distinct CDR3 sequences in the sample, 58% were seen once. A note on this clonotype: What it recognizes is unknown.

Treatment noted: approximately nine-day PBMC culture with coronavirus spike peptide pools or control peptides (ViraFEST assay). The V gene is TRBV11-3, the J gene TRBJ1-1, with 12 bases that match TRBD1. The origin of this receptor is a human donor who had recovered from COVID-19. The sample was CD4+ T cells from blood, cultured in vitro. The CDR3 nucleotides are TGTGCCAGCAGCCCGGGACAGGGGGCAGGGACTGAAGCTTTCTTT. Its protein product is CASSPGQGAGTEAFF.